Described below is a single TCR beta chain sequence and its context. What it binds is unknown. These data come from a study of cytomegalovirus exposure and HLA in healthy donors. This CDR3 contains 13 residues. CDR1 and CDR2 (germline): SGHVS, FNYEAQ. Trimming took 5 bases from V and 6 from J; bases not matched to a gene: 4. Study-level points and caveats: In the analysis, some V segments, TRBV6-2 and TRBV6-3 included, were excluded as indistinguishable.

The PCR used 60 Vbeta and 13 Jbeta primers. TCRdb's table, derived via immunoSEQ multiplex PCR, lists solely in-frame clones and lacks some. The repertoire holds more than 150,000 clones, with 80% as singletons. This TCR was sampled from a boy aged 5-17 years in good health and CMV-seronegative. Sequencing was carried out using PBMCs. The rearrangement links TRBV7-6 to TRBJ2-1; 7 bases fit TRBD2. The CDR3 bases are TGTGCCAGCAGCCCGGGACTACGCAATGAGCAGTTCTTC. Protein sequence: CASSPGLRNEQFF.